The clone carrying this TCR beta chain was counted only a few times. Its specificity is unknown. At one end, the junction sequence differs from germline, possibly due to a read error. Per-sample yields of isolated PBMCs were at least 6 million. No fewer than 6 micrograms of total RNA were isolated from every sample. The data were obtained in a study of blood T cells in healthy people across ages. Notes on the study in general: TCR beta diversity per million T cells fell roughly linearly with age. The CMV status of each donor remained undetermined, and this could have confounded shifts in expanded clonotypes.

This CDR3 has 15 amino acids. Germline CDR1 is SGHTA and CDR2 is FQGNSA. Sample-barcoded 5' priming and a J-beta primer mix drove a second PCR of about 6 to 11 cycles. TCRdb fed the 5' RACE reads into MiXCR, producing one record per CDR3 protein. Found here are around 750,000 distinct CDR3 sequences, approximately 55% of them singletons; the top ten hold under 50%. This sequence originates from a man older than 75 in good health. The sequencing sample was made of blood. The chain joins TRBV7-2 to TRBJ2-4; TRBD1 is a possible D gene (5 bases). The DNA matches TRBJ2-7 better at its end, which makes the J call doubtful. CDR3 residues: CASSLLGQGSSEQYF. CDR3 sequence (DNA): TGTGCCAGCAGCTTATTGGGGCAGGGATCCTCCGAGCAGTACTTC.